These 8 T cell receptor beta chains originate from one sample sequenced in a study of patients and donors after allogeneic stem cell transplantation. TCRdb used MiXCR to reprocess the RT-PCR reads, holding one entry per CDR3 protein. The data contain about 160,000 distinct CDR3 sequences, over 35% of them singletons. The sample consisted of blood, either unsorted or a sorted T cell fraction (not recorded which). These receptors came from a human donor who was either an allogeneic HSCT recipient or a stem cell or donor lymphocyte infusion donor (not recorded which). It is not recorded whose cells these are; they may come from a transplant donor.

Written as DNA, the CDR3 is TGTGCCACCTCACACGGCTCCTACAATGAGCAGTTCTTC. It codes for CATSHGSYNEQFF. This rearrangement joins TRBV6-2 or TRBV6-3 to TRBJ2-1; no firm D call. Germline V gives CDR1 MNHEY, CDR2 SVGEGT. V shed 10 bases and J shed 0 bases, with 10 bases lying between them. The CDR3 length is 13 residues.

The table lists this clonotype with a few counts. This sequence joins TRBV7-9 and TRBJ1-2; TRBD1 matches at 8 bases. CDR1 is SEHNR, CDR2 FQNEAQ, per germline (reference sequence). The ends lost 5 bases at V and 2 bases at J; junction bases unmatched: 10. There are 16 residues in the CDR3. CDR3 sequence: CASSHPDRGWNYGYTF. Written as DNA, the CDR3 is TGTGCCAGCAGCCACCCCGACAGGGGCTGGAACTATGGCTACACCTTC.

This chain connects TRBV4-3 to TRBJ2-7; TRBD2 might be the D (5 bases). From germline, CDR1 is LGHNA and CDR2 YSLEER. V lost 0 bases, J lost 6 bases, and 15 bases lay in between. The CDR3 runs 15 residues. CDR3 protein: CASSQDTLGGIEQYF. In nucleotides, the CDR3 is TGCGCCAGCAGCCAAGATACATTAGGAGGCATCGAGCAGTACTTC.

V gene TRBV15 combines with J gene TRBJ2-2, with D hard to call. Trimming took off 3 bases at V and 6 bases at J, with 14 bases between the two ends. The V gene's germline CDR1 is LNHNV and CDR2 YYDKDF (reference sequence). This CDR3 comprises 15 residues. The DNA of the CDR3 is TGTGCCACCAGCAGGCGGATGGGAATAGCCGGGGAGCTGTTTTTT. Amino acids: CATSRRMGIAGELFF.

The chain recombines TRBV20-1 with TRBJ2-3, with no clear D. The CDR3 contains 15 residues. Germline loops: CDR1 DFQATT, CDR2 SNEGSKA (reference sequence). V shed 5 bases and J shed 4 bases, with 19 bases lying between them. The CDR3 DNA reads TGCAGTGCTGCCCCTTGGGCCAGCGTGGCAGATACGCAGTATTTT. Encoded protein: CSAAPWASVADTQYF.

This clonotype was counted only a few times. V usage is TRBV6-5 and J usage is TRBJ1-1, with D perhaps matching TRBD1 (6 bases). The CDR3 has 15 amino acids. The V end was cut by 6 bases, the J end by 0 bases, with 14 bases between. CDR1 is MNHEY and CDR2 is SVGAGI in the germline V gene. The DNA of the CDR3 is TGTGCCAGCAGCCCGGGCCGGGGGCTGAACACTGAAGCTTTCTTT. It encodes CASSPGRGLNTEAFF.

This rearrangement joins TRBV27 to TRBJ1-3; D ambiguous. Germline CDR1 reads MNHEY; CDR2 reads SMNVEV (reference sequence). The CDR3 extends over 15 amino acids. V lost 1 base, J lost 2 bases, and 9 bases lay in between. The CDR3 loop reads CASSLFPDAGNTIYF. The CDR3 region has the DNA TGTGCCAGCAGTTTATTTCCAGACGCTGGAAACACCATATATTTT.

This clonotype was counted only a few times. The CDR3 bases are TGCAGTGTTCAGGGGGCCGCCTACGAGCAGTACTTC. Protein: CSVQGAAYEQYF. The V call is TRBV20-1, the J call TRBJ2-7; TRBD1 matches at 8 bases. The CDR3 is 12 residues long. CDR1 is DFQATT, CDR2 SNEGSKA, per germline (reference sequence). J was trimmed by 2 bases and V by 7 bases; bases with no gene match: 4.